Listed here are 2 T cell receptor beta chains from one sample, sequenced in a study of blood T cell repertoires in COVID-19. Produced via immunoSEQ multiplex PCR; TCRdb's table is partial and in-frame only. The sample lists 52,000 or so clones; roughly 85% were seen once. Sample: peripheral blood. All receptors derive from a human donor in a cohort sampled during active or convalescent COVID-19.

This chain joins TRBV18 and TRBJ1-4, with 7 bases fitting TRBD1. V dropped 1 base and J dropped 5; count of bases not matched to a gene: 4. This CDR3 comprises 15 residues. CDR1 and CDR2 from the germline V gene are KGHSH and LQKENI. As DNA, the CDR3 is TGTGCCAGCTCACCACGTGGGACAGCGAATGAAAAACTGTTTTTT. Amino acid sequence: CASSPRGTANEKLFF.

V is TRBV7-2 and J is TRBJ2-4, with D maybe TRBD2 (5 bases). Germline CDR1 and CDR2: SGHTA and FQGNSA. This CDR3 comprises 13 residues. Trimming removed 5 bases from V and 10 bases from J, with 15 bases in between. The CDR3 reads CASSTTRVSIQYF. CDR3 nucleotides: TGTGCCAGCAGCACCACTAGGGTTTCTATTCAGTACTTC.